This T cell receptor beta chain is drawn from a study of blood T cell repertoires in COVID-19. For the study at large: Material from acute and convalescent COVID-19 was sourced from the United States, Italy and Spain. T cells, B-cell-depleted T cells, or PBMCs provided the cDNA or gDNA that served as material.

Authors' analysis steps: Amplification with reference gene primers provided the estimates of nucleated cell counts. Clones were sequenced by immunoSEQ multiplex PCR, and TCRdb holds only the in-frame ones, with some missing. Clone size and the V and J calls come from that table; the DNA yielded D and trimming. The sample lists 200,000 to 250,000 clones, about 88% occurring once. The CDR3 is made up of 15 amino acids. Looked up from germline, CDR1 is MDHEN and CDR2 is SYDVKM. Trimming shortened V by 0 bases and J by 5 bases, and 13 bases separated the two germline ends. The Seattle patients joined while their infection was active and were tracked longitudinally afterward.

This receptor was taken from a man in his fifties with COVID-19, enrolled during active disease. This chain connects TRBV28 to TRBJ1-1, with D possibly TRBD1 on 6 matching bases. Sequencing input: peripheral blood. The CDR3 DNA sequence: TGTGCCAGCAGTTTATGGGCAGGGGAAGATACTGAAGCTTTCTTT. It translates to CASSLWAGEDTEAFF.